These T cell receptor beta chains were read from a single sample in a study of control samples from healthy donors and cancer patients. Sequencing was performed with immunoSEQ multiplex PCR; in TCRdb, only in-frame clones are kept and a portion is missing. The profile covers 75,000 to 100,000 clones, with roughly 92% appearing a single time and 2.5% to 3.5% taken by the ten largest. The sample consisted of blood. These receptors all stem from a human donor in good health. The donor label of this sample is uncertain. Each CDR3 is given with its conserved first and last residue. A D gene is named only where the DNA matches it firmly. The listing skips clone size in some rows; elsewhere it reads once, few, many or a size class.

V gene	J gene	D gene	clone size	CDR3 DNA	CDR3 protein
TRBV14	TRBJ1-1	NA	NA	TGTGCCAGCAGCCAAGATTTGGAGACCGAAGCTTTCTTT	CASSQDLETEAFF
TRBV6-5	TRBJ1-1	NA	NA	TGTGCCAGCAGGCTGAACACTGAAGCTTTCTTT	CASRLNTEAFF
TRBV5-5	TRBJ1-5	TRBD1	NA	TGTGCCAGCAGCTTAGGGACAGGGGGCAATCAGCCCCAGCATTTT	CASSLGTGGNQPQHF
TRBV12-5	TRBJ2-1	NA	NA	TGTGCTAGTGGTTTGGTATGGGACGACTCTAATGAGCAGTTCTTC	CASGLVWDDSNEQFF
TRBV5-4	TRBJ2-7	NA	once	TGTGCCAGCAGCTTGGCAGGAGGGACCTCCTACGAGCAGTACTTC	CASSLAGGTSYEQYF
TRBV2	TRBJ1-2	NA	NA	TGTGCCAGCTCCGGGACGGGCTATGGCTACACCTTC	CASSGTGYGYTF
TRBV7-6	TRBJ1-5	NA	few	TGTGCCAGCAGCGGGCGGGGGAATCAGCCCCAGCATTTT	CASSGRGNQPQHF
TRBV6-5	TRBJ1-1	NA	NA	TGTGCCAGCAGTTATGGCGACCCCAAGAGGGGCACTGAAGCTTTCTTT	CASSYGDPKRGTEAFF
TRBV12-3/TRBV12-4	TRBJ1-6	TRBD1	NA	TGTGCCAGCAGGGGACAGAATAATTCACCCCTCCACTTT	CASRGQNNSPLHF
TRBV18	TRBJ1-4	NA	NA	TGTGCCAGCTCACACACAGAGGGACGTGAAAAACTGTTTTTT	CASSHTEGREKLFF
TRBV2	TRBJ2-5	NA	NA	TGTGCCAGCAATCAAGGCGACCAGGCCCAGTACTTC	CASNQGDQAQYF
TRBV3-1/TRBV3-2	TRBJ2-7	NA	NA	TGTGCCAGCAGCCAAGTCGGGGCCGGCGATCGAGAGCAGTACTTC	CASSQVGAGDREQYF
TRBV18	TRBJ2-3	TRBD1	NA	TGTGCCAGCTCACCAAGGGACAGGGGGACCACAGATACGCAGTATTTT	CASSPRDRGTTDTQYF
TRBV24-1	TRBJ2-1	TRBD2	NA	TGTGCCACCAGTGATGGGGCGGGGGGCTCTTACAATGAGCAGTTCTTC	CATSDGAGGSYNEQFF
TRBV19	TRBJ1-5	NA	NA	TGTGCCAGTAAACCCTGGACAGAGCGGGGTCAGCCCCAGCATTTT	CASKPWTERGQPQHF
TRBV11-2	TRBJ1-2	NA	NA	TGTGCCAGCAGCGTGGACGAATTCGATGGCTACACCTTC	CASSVDEFDGYTF
TRBV18	TRBJ2-3	NA	NA	TGTGCCAGCTCACCACCCTCGCCAGGGACAAGCACAGATACGCAGTATTTT	CASSPPSPGTSTDTQYF
TRBV2	TRBJ1-1	NA	NA	TGTGCCCGTCTTTCCGGCACTGAAGCTTTCTTT	CARLSGTEAFF
TRBV19	TRBJ1-2	NA	NA	TGTGCCAGTAGTATAGCAGTTTCCGACTATGGCTACACCTTC	CASSIAVSDYGYTF
TRBV19	TRBJ1-2	TRBD1	NA	TGTGCCAGTAGTATAGAGCCGGACAGGCCGAGCACCTTC	CASSIEPDRPSTF
TRBV30	TRBJ1-2	NA	NA	TGTGCCTGGAGCATACAAAACTCCTATGGCTACACCTTC	CAWSIQNSYGYTF
TRBV2	TRBJ1-1	TRBD1	once	TGTGCCAGCAGTGAGGCAGGGGGCACTGAAGCTTTCTTT	CASSEAGGTEAFF
TRBV30	TRBJ1-5	NA	once	TGTGCCTGGAATCCAGGCCACTATAGCAATCAGCCCCAGCATTTT	CAWNPGHYSNQPQHF
TRBV5-4	TRBJ1-1	TRBD1	NA	TGTGCCAGCAGCCAGCTACAGGGGATGAACACTGAAGCTTTCTTT	CASSQLQGMNTEAFF
TRBV15	TRBJ1-1	NA	NA	TGTGCCACCAGCAGAGATAGGACCGCGGGGGCTTTCTTT	CATSRDRTAGAFF
TRBV10-1	TRBJ2-2	NA	NA	TGCGCCAGCAGTGACGGCAGGGAAGCCGGGGAGCTGTTTTTT	CASSDGREAGELFF
TRBV10-2	TRBJ1-5	NA	NA	TGCGCCAGCAGTGAGACTTCCAGGGAGCAGCCCCAGCATTTT	CASSETSREQPQHF
TRBV6-6	TRBJ2-5	TRBD2	NA	TGTGCCAGCAGTTCGACTAGCGGGGGGGCCTGGGAGACCCAGTACTTC	CASSSTSGGAWETQYF
TRBV19	TRBJ2-7	TRBD2	NA	TGTGCCAGTAGTACCTTCCCTAGCGGGACCTACGAGCAGTACTTC	CASSTFPSGTYEQYF
TRBV4-1	TRBJ1-2	TRBD1	NA	TGCGCCAGCAGCCGAGATGGACAACAGGGGATTGGCTACACCTTC	CASSRDGQQGIGYTF
TRBV11-2	TRBJ1-1	NA	NA	TGTGCCAGCAGCTTAGGGCCGGGCACTGAAGCTTTCTTT	CASSLGPGTEAFF
TRBV6-5	TRBJ1-1	TRBD1	NA	TGTGCCACCACACAGGGGACCCCTACGACTGAAGCTTTCTTT	CATTQGTPTTEAFF
TRBV5-8	TRBJ1-1	NA	NA	TGTGCCAGCAGCTTTATACCGACAGAGAACACTGAAGCTTTCTTT	CASSFIPTENTEAFF
TRBV5-5	TRBJ1-6	NA	NA	TGTGCCAGCACACTGGTGGGCCGATCACCCCTCCACTTT	CASTLVGRSPLHF
TRBV19	TRBJ1-3	NA	NA	TGTGCCAGTGGATCAGGGTCCGGAAACACCATATATTTT	CASGSGSGNTIYF
TRBV5-5	TRBJ1-6	NA	once	TGTGCCAGCAGCATACCCAGTAATAATTCACCCCTCCACTTT	CASSIPSNNSPLHF
TRBV19	TRBJ1-1	TRBD1	NA	TGTGCCAGTAATGGCAGGGGGCGAACTGAAGCTTTCTTT	CASNGRGRTEAFF
TRBV2	TRBJ1-5	NA	NA	TGTGCCAGCAGTGAAGATAACAGCAATCAGCCCCAGCATTTT	CASSEDNSNQPQHF
TRBV3-1/TRBV3-2	TRBJ2-7	NA	NA	TGTGCCAGCAGCCAACTCGTCAGGGGCTACGAGCAGTACTTC	CASSQLVRGYEQYF
TRBV5-4	TRBJ2-1	TRBD2	NA	TGTGCCAGCAAAATTCGGGGGGGGTCGGACAATGAGCAGTTCTTC	CASKIRGGSDNEQFF
TRBV19	TRBJ2-2	NA	NA	TGTGCCAGTAGTCGCTCTAGGACGGAGAGTTGGACCACCGGGGAGCTGTTTTTT	CASSRSRTESWTTGELFF
TRBV19	TRBJ1-4	NA	NA	TGTGCCAGTAGTATCTCCGACAGGCCCAGTCTTAATGAAAAACTGTTTTTT	CASSISDRPSLNEKLFF
TRBV6-5	TRBJ2-7	NA	NA	TGTGCCAGCACTGGCTCCGGGTTCGACGAGCAGTACTTC	CASTGSGFDEQYF
TRBV6-5	TRBJ1-2	TRBD1	once	TGTGCCAGCAGCCTCGACAGGGGCTATGGCTACACCTTC	CASSLDRGYGYTF
TRBV9	TRBJ1-1	NA	NA	TGTGCCAGCAGCGTAGGTTCGTTTTTAGATGGGAAATCGGCTTTCTTT	CASSVGSFLDGKSAFF
TRBV14	TRBJ1-6	TRBD1	NA	TGTGCCAGCAGGAGGACGACAGGGGGATATTCACCCCTCCACTTT	CASRRTTGGYSPLHF
TRBV30	TRBJ1-1	NA	few	TGTGCCTGGAGTTTGCGAGAGAACACTGAAGCTTTCTTT	CAWSLRENTEAFF
TRBV6-1	TRBJ1-1	NA	once	TGTGCCAGCAGTGTAGCCTATCTAGCTTTCTTT	CASSVAYLAFF
TRBV6-5	TRBJ1-1	NA	NA	TGTGCCAGCAGTACAACAGGGTGGAACACTGAAGCTTTCTTT	CASSTTGWNTEAFF
TRBV6-5	TRBJ1-5	NA	NA	TGTGCCAGCAGTCGACTGGGGGGTAGCAATCAGCCCCAGCATTTT	CASSRLGGSNQPQHF
TRBV5-4	TRBJ2-7	TRBD1	NA	TGTGCCAGCAGCGGACAGGGGTACGAGCAGTACTTC	CASSGQGYEQYF